This record concerns one TCR beta chain sequence. As yet, its antigen is unknown. TCRdb keeps only in-frame clones here, not all; method: immunoSEQ multiplex PCR. This table has about 14,000 clones, around four fifths appearing once. These data are taken from a study of CD4 T cells in relation to SARS-CoV-2 and coronaviruses. Study-wide background: After nine to eleven days of antigen culture, PBMC TCR beta CDR3s were sequenced. No peptide or an HIV-1 Nef peptide pool served as negative control.

The unexposed donors gave CD4+ T cells in about 2010-2019, prior to COVID-19. CD4+ T cells were isolated from the cells after 10 days of culture. Testing used SARS-CoV-2 S/N and four cold-coronavirus spikes on unexposed-donor CD4+ T cells, cells permitting. The sequencing input was CD4+ T cells from PBMCs, cultured in vitro. This TCR was sampled from a human donor in good health.

The CDR3 sequence is CATSLKTVTETQYF. DNA for the CDR3: TGTGCCACCAGCCTAAAGACAGTTACAGAGACCCAGTACTTC. V and J are TRBV24-1 and TRBJ2-5; D might be TRBD1 (5 bases). CDR1 and CDR2 from the germline V gene are KGHDR and SFDVKD. There are 14 residues in the CDR3. V was shortened by 7 bases and J by 4 bases, with 15 bases between the two germline ends.